Here is one TCR beta chain with its context. With 6 bases clipped from V and 5 bases from J, the junction kept 6 bases outside the gene matches. CDR1 is MNHNY and CDR2 is SVGAGI in the germline V gene (reference sequence). There are 13 residues in the CDR3. The entry originates in a study of T cells after yellow fever vaccination. Study background: Any fraction with a low cell number was prepared using SMART-Seq v4 Ultra Low Input.

Template-switching 5'RACE yielded the TCR cDNA; a universal primer site and UMIs were added in the process. TCRdb reanalysed the 5' RACE reads using MiXCR and keeps one entry per CDR3 protein. The sample comprises hundreds of thousands of distinct CDR3 sequences, around 9.3% of which are singletons, and about 3.5% rests with the top ten. The gene calls are TRBV6-6 and TRBJ2-5; TRBD2 agrees at 7 bases. The specimen was CD4+ T cells sorted from PBMCs, collected 5 days after the yellow fever booster vaccination. The origin of this receptor is a man between 18 and 29 years old who received the YFV17D yellow fever vaccine. The CDR3 bases are TGTGCCAGCAGCGATCGGGGGGTCGAGACCCAGTACTTC. Its translation: CASSDRGVETQYF.